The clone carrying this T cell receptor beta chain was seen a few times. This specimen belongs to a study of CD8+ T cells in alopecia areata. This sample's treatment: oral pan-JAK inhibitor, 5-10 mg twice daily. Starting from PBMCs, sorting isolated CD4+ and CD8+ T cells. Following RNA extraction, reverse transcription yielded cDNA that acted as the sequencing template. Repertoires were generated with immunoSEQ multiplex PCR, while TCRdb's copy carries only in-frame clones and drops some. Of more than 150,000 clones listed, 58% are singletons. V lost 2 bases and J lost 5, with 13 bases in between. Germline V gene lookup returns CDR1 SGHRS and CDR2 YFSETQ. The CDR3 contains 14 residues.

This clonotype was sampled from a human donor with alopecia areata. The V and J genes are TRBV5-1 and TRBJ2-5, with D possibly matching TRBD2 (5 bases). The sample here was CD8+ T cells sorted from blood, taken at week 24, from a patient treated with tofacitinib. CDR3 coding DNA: TGCGCCAGCAGCTTCGGGGAGAGCGCGGAGACCCAGTACTTC. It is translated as CASSFGESAETQYF.